This T cell receptor (beta chain) is drawn from a study of T cell responses to AZD1222 COVID-19 vaccine. Germline CDR1 is GTSNPN and CDR2 is SVGIG (reference sequence). V dropped 4 bases and J dropped 0 bases, with 13 bases sitting between them. CDR3 length equals 15 residues. Profiled with immunoSEQ multiplex PCR; TCRdb holds only in-frame clones, not every one. The data hold 190,000 or so clones, with roughly nine tenths observed a single time. This specimen consisted of peripheral blood, obtained 28 days after the second AZD1222 dose. This TCR was sampled from an adult who received the AZD1222 COVID-19 vaccine. The chain employs TRBV30 and TRBJ2-1; D assignment may be TRBD1 or TRBD2 (5 bases each). CDR3 in amino acids: CAWTHWGFSYNEQFF. The DNA for the CDR3 is TGTGCCTGGACCCATTGGGGGTTCTCCTACAATGAGCAGTTCTTC.